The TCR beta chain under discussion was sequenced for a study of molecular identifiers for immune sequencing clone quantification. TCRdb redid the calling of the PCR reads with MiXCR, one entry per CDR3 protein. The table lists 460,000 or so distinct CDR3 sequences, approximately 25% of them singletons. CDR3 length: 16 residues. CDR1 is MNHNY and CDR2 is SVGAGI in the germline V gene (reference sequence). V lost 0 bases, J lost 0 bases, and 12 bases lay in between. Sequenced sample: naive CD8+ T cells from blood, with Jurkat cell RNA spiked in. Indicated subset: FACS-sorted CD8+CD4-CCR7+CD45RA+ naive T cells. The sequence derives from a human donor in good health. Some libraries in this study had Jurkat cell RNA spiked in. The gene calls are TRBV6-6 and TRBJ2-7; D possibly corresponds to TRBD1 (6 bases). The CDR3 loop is CASSYSPGQISYEQYF. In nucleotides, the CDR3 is TGTGCCAGCAGTTACTCCCCGGGACAAATCTCCTACGAGCAGTACTTC.